Presented here are 28 T cell receptor beta chains from one specimen sequenced in a study of blood T cell repertoires in COVID-19 (dated by TCRdb to between 2020 and 2021). The library was built by means of the immunoSEQ multiplex PCR assay. What TCRdb holds here is the immuneACCESS table cut down to in-frame rearrangements. Part of the clones is not present; checked against another copy, under half of the missing clones reflect an unresolved V gene, and the others are unexplained. This sample comprises 200,000 to 250,000 clones, 82% of them detected only once. The biggest ten clones account for about 5% of the sample. The sample was peripheral blood. These receptors all come from a woman in her sixties or seventies with COVID-19, enrolled during active disease.

CDR3 sequence reads: CASSLGPSFSGYTF. CDR3 bases: TGTGCCAGCAGCTTGGGACCCTCGTTTAGCGGCTACACCTTC. The chain employs TRBV5-4 and TRBJ1-2; D gene ambiguous. CDR1 and CDR2 from the germline V gene are SGHNT and YYREEE (reference sequence). The CDR3 extends over 14 amino acids. Trimming removed 0 bases from V and 8 bases from J, with 14 bases in between.

This clone appeared a few times. The chain recombines TRBV2 with TRBJ2-3; 13 bases align to TRBD2. This CDR3 has 15 residues. V lost 7 bases, J lost 8 bases, and 9 bases stayed unmatched. The germline gives CDR1 SNHLY, CDR2 FYNNEI. The CDR3 reads CASIPFTSGRATQYF. The CDR3 region has the DNA TGTGCCAGCATCCCCTTCACTAGCGGGAGGGCTACGCAGTATTTT.

The chain carries TRBV11-2 and TRBJ2-3; D may be TRBD2 (5 bases). The V and J ends lost 4 bases and 6 bases respectively, with 23 bases between them. This CDR3 is built from 17 residues. The germline V gene encodes CDR1 SGHAT and CDR2 FQNNGV. This CDR3 is CASSSSPHQPWRDTQYF. The DNA for the CDR3 is TGTGCCAGCAGCTCCAGCCCCCACCAGCCCTGGAGGGATACGCAGTATTTT.

The chain carries TRBV5-4 and TRBJ1-5, with 9 bases identical to TRBD1. V gave up 3 bases and J gave up 7 bases; unmatched junction bases: 5. Per germline, CDR1 SGHNT and CDR2 YYREEE (reference sequence). The CDR3 is 14 amino acids. CDR3 DNA: TGTGCCAGCAGCTCACAGGGGGCCAGCCAGCCCCAGCATTTT. Translating gives CASSSQGASQPQHF. The variable domain in full, with the rest retrieved from reference TRBV5-4 and TRBJ1-5, is ETGVTQSPTHLIKTRGQQVTLRCSSQSGHNTVSWYQQALGQGPQFIFQYYREEENGRGNFPPRFSGLQFPNYSSELNVNALELDDSALYLCASSSQGASQPQHFGDGTRLSIL.

The chain combines TRBV28 with TRBJ1-2; D is unclear. V dropped 6 bases and J dropped 4 bases, with 18 bases sitting between them. Germline CDR1 reads MDHEN; CDR2 reads SYDVKM. This CDR3 region has 15 residues. CDR3 DNA: TGTGCCAGCAGACCCCGCGGAGTAATTCTCTATGGCTACACCTTC. Translated, it gives CASRPRGVILYGYTF.

V usage is TRBV28 and J usage is TRBJ1-6; D gene ambiguous. The CDR3 consists of 15 residues. Germline CDR1 reads MDHEN; CDR2 reads SYDVKM. The V and J ends lost 2 bases and 4 bases respectively, with 9 bases between them. The CDR3 here is CASSLREKYNSPLHF. The CDR3, as DNA: TGTGCCAGCAGTTTACGGGAAAAATATAATTCACCCCTCCACTTT.

The J gene is TRBJ1-2, the V gene TRBV28; D uncertain. The V end lost 6 bases, the J end lost 7 bases, and 18 bases lay between the germline ends. This CDR3 is built from 14 residues. The germline V gene encodes CDR1 MDHEN and CDR2 SYDVKM. CDR3 in amino acids: CASSPHSPTGGYTF. As DNA, the CDR3 is TGTGCCAGCAGCCCCCATAGCCCAACTGGTGGCTACACCTTC.

The chain has TRBV28 and TRBJ2-1, with 12 positions matching TRBD2. The CDR3 covers 16 residues. The germline V gene encodes CDR1 MDHEN and CDR2 SYDVKM. Trimming cost V 3 bases and J 6 bases; bases outside gene matches: 6. The CDR3 region is CASSFLASGRANEQFF. DNA for the CDR3: TGTGCCAGCAGTTTTCTCGCTAGCGGGAGGGCCAATGAGCAGTTCTTC.

The genes are TRBV7-9 and TRBJ1-4; the match to TRBD1 covers 10 bases. The CDR3 is 15 amino acids. Germline trimming cut 8 bases from V and 4 bases from J; bases unmatched to any gene: 7. Germline CDR1 SEHNR, CDR2 FQNEAQ (reference sequence). This chain's CDR3 is CASSGQGGNNEKLFF. DNA for the CDR3: TGTGCCAGCTCCGGACAGGGGGGAAATAATGAAAAACTGTTTTTT.

The V and J genes are TRBV18 and TRBJ1-5, with unresolved D. The V and J ends lost 3 bases and 6 bases respectively, with 9 bases between them. Germline V gene lookup returns CDR1 KGHSH and CDR2 LQKENI. This CDR3 contains 13 residues. In DNA, the CDR3 is TGTGCCAGCTCACCCGGCCGGGGTCAGCCCCAGCATTTT. It specifies CASSPGRGQPQHF. The whole variable domain, filled in from reference TRBV18 and TRBJ1-5, reads NAGVMQNPRHLVRRRGQEARLRCSPMKGHSHVYWYRQLPEEGLKFMVYLQKENIIDESGMPKERFSAEFPKEGPSILRIQQVVRGDSAAYFCASSPGRGQPQHFGDGTRLSIL.

This rearrangement joins TRBV19 to TRBJ1-6; D unclear. This CDR3 has 13 residues. In germline, CDR1 is LNHDA, CDR2 SQIVND (reference sequence). V gave up 5 bases and J gave up 9 bases, with 11 bases separating them. The CDR3, as DNA: TGTGCCAGTAGTGTACAACAGAGTTCACCCCTCCACTTT. This gives the protein CASSVQQSSPLHF.

This chain links TRBV30 with TRBJ2-1; 16 positions match TRBD2. Germline V gene lookup returns CDR1 GTSNPN and CDR2 SVGIG (reference sequence). CDR3 length: 18 amino acids. Trimming cost V 4 bases and J 0 bases; bases outside gene matches: 6. The CDR3 protein is CAWTAGLAGGSSYNEQFF. CDR3 bases: TGTGCCTGGACCGCGGGACTAGCGGGAGGGAGCTCCTACAATGAGCAGTTCTTC.

V gene TRBV13 combines with J gene TRBJ2-7; D might be TRBD2 (5 bases). CDR1 is PRHDT and CDR2 is FYEKMQ in the germline V gene (reference sequence). This CDR3 contains 12 residues. V lost 5 bases and J 3 bases, leaving 8 bases between the germline ends. CDR3: CASSSRDYEQYF. Written as DNA, the CDR3 is TGTGCCAGCAGCAGCCGGGACTACGAGCAGTACTTC.

The chain combines TRBV6-6 with TRBJ2-6, with no clear D. V shed 11 bases and J shed 4 bases, with 6 bases lying between them. The germline V gene has CDR1 MNHNY and CDR2 SVGAGI (reference sequence). The CDR3 consists of 11 residues. The CDR3 region is CACSGANVLTF. In nucleotides, the CDR3 is TGTGCCTGTTCGGGGGCCAACGTCCTGACTTTC.

This rearrangement joins TRBV3-1 (or the pseudogene TRBV3-2) to TRBJ2-3, with 16 bases matching TRBD2. Germline lookup yields CDR1 LGHDT and CDR2 YNNKEL (reference sequence). The V and J ends lost 6 bases and 2 bases, in that order; junction bases with no gene match: 2. The CDR3 is made up of 16 amino acids. CDR3 sequence: CASSGTSGRVTDTQYF. CDR3 bases: TGTGCCAGCAGTGGGACTAGCGGGAGGGTCACAGATACGCAGTATTTT.

The chain couples TRBV25-1 to TRBJ2-7, with D possibly matching TRBD1 (6 bases). The CDR3 extends over 14 amino acids. Germline loops: CDR1 MGHDK, CDR2 SYGVNS. V was pared by 4 bases and J by 1 base, with 11 bases between. Here the CDR3 reads CASSAQGFSYEQYF. CDR3 DNA sequence: TGTGCCAGCAGTGCACAGGGTTTTTCCTACGAGCAGTACTTC.

The rearrangement joins TRBV4-1 to TRBJ1-4; 7 bases line up with TRBD1. Looked up from germline, CDR1 is MGHRA and CDR2 is YSYEKL. With 2 bases clipped from V and 5 bases from J, the junction kept 11 bases outside the gene matches. The CDR3 runs to 17 residues. CDR3 loop: CASSQWGLDRTNEKLFF. As DNA, the CDR3 is TGCGCCAGCAGCCAATGGGGACTGGACAGGACAAATGAAAAACTGTTTTTT.

J is TRBJ2-5 and V is TRBV24-1, with D tentatively TRBD2 (5 bases). With 4 bases removed from V and 4 bases from J, the gap between germline ends came to 18 bases. Germline V lookup: CDR1 KGHDR, CDR2 SFDVKD. CDR3 length: 16 residues. The CDR3 DNA reads as TGTGCCACCAGTGACCGACTGAAGGGAGCTCTAGAGACCCAGTACTTC. Amino acids: CATSDRLKGALETQYF.

This clone was seen a handful of times. The rearrangement uses TRBV4-1 and TRBJ2-7; 7 bases are shared with TRBD2. The trim removed 2 bases at V and 1 base at J, leaving 5 bases unmatched. Germline CDR1 MGHRA, CDR2 YSYEKL. This CDR3 has 15 residues. The CDR3: CASSQIAGASYEQYF. The CDR3 coding sequence is TGCGCCAGCAGCCAAATCGCGGGAGCGTCCTACGAGCAGTACTTC.

As regards this clone: This same CDR3 is encoded by further DNA sequences in the sample. V is TRBV28 and J is TRBJ1-1; D is undetermined. Germline values: CDR1 MDHEN, CDR2 SYDVKM. This CDR3 contains 12 residues. V was trimmed by 3 bases and J by 2 bases, leaving 4 bases between them. This CDR3 reads CASSLLNTEAFF. For the CDR3, the DNA is TGTGCCAGCAGTTTGCTAAACACTGAAGCTTTCTTT.

This clone appeared once. The chain carries TRBV2 and TRBJ1-2, with a tentative D call TRBD1 (6 bases). In germline, CDR1 is SNHLY, CDR2 FYNNEI. The CDR3 loop spans 12 amino acids. V lost 3 bases and J 8 bases, leaving 10 bases between the germline ends. The CDR3 loop is CASSEGGAGYTF. The CDR3 DNA is TGTGCCAGCAGTGAGGGGGGGGCGGGCTACACCTTC.

The J gene is TRBJ1-1, the V gene TRBV6-5; 8 bases match TRBD1. Germline CDR1 reads MNHEY; CDR2 reads SVGAGI. Unmatched junction bases numbered 7, after V lost 6 bases and J lost 4 bases. This CDR3 is built from 14 residues. CDR3 sequence (DNA): TGTGCCAGCAGGGCGACAGGGGTTACCACTGAAGCTTTCTTT. Translating it yields CASRATGVTTEAFF.

This chain joins TRBV28 and TRBJ2-1, with a possible D match to TRBD2 (6 bases). The CDR3 length is 14 residues. With 6 bases removed from V and 8 bases from J, the gap between germline ends came to 17 bases. The germline V gene encodes CDR1 MDHEN and CDR2 SYDVKM. This CDR3 reads CASSPAGLSHEQFF. The CDR3 bases are TGTGCCAGCAGCCCCGCGGGGTTAAGCCATGAGCAGTTCTTC.

This clone was recorded once. This chain uses TRBV28 with TRBJ2-3, with D perhaps matching TRBD1 (6 bases). The ends were cut back, 5 bases at V and 3 bases at J, with 15 bases in the middle. Germline V gene sequence: CDR1 MDHEN, CDR2 SYDVKM. CDR3 size: 15 residues. CDR3 loop: CASSLTGGKTDTQYF. The CDR3 DNA follows: TGTGCCAGCAGTCTGACAGGCGGCAAAACAGATACGCAGTATTTT.

The chain joins TRBV5-6 to TRBJ1-4; 8 nucleotides align to TRBD1. Germline-derived CDR1 and CDR2 are SGHDT and YYEEEE. The CDR3 covers 15 residues. V shed 4 bases, J shed 1 base, and the junction held 3 bases outside the gene matches. In DNA, the CDR3 is TGTGCCAGCAGCGCCGGGACAGGAACTAATGAAAAACTGTTTTTT. The encoded protein is CASSAGTGTNEKLFF.

The chain carries TRBV7-2 and TRBJ2-7; unclear D gene. V shed 0 bases and J shed 0 bases, with 9 bases lying between them. Germline V gives CDR1 SGHTA, CDR2 FQGNSA. The CDR3 totals 15 residues. CDR3 sequence (DNA): TGTGCCAGCAGCTTAGCCCCCTCTACCTCCTACGAGCAGTACTTC. Translated: CASSLAPSTSYEQYF.

This clone appeared a single time. V is TRBV30 and J is TRBJ1-4; possible D gene TRBD1, 5 bases. This CDR3 region has 14 residues. The germline V gene encodes CDR1 GTSNPN and CDR2 SVGIG (reference sequence). The germline V and J ends were trimmed by 0 bases and 8 bases, with 13 bases remaining between them. The CDR3 DNA follows: TGTGCCTGGAGTGTTGCAGGGTTTAACGAAAAACTGTTTTTT. Protein product: CAWSVAGFNEKLFF.

The chain's CDR3 is CAWKPRQGRWGYTF. CDR3 bases: TGTGCCTGGAAGCCCAGACAGGGGCGCTGGGGCTACACCTTC. The genes are TRBV30 and TRBJ1-2; TRBD1 agrees at 8 bases. The germline CDR1 and CDR2 sequences are GTSNPN and SVGIG (reference sequence). The CDR3 extends over 14 amino acids. With V trimmed by 4 bases and J by 8 bases, 12 bases remained unmatched.